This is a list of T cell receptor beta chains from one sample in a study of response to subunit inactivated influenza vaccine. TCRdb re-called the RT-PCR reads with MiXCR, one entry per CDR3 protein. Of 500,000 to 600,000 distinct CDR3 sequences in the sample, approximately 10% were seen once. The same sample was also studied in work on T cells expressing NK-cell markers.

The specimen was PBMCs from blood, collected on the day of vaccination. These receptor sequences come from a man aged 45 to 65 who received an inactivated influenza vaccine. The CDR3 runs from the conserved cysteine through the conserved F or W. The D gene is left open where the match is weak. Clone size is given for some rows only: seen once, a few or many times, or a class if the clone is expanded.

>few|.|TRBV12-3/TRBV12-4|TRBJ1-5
TGTGCCAGCAGTCAGGACAGATTTCAGCCCCAGCATTTT
CASSQDRFQPQHF
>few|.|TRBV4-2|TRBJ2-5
TGTGCCAGCAGCCGCTCCCCGGAGGAGACCCAGTACTTC
CASSRSPEETQYF
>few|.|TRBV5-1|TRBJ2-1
TGCGCCAGCAGCTTGCTAGGGCCATTCGCCTTAGGGATTGATGAGCAGTTCTTC
CASSLLGPFALGIDEQFF
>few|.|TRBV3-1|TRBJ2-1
TGTGCCAGCAGCCAAGATGTCCCGGGGGAAGGCGATGAGCAGTTCTTC
CASSQDVPGEGDEQFF
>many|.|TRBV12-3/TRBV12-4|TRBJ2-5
TGTGCCAGCAGCCCTTACGGGCCAGAGACCCAGTACTTC
CASSPYGPETQYF
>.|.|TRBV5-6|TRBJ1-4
TGTGCCAGCAGCCCCCCTGACCGGACCCGGCGGGAAAAACTGTTTTTT
CASSPPDRTRREKLFF
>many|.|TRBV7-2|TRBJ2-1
TGTGCCAGCAGCCCTTCCTTTTACAATGAGCAGTTCTTC
CASSPSFYNEQFF
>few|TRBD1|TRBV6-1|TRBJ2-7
TGTGCCAGCAGTCCCCTTCCGGGACAGGGAACCTACGAGCAGTACTTC
CASSPLPGQGTYEQYF
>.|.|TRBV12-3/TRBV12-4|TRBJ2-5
TGTGCCAGCAGTTTGGAGGACTTAGTACGTCGGACCCAGTACTTC
CASSLEDLVRRTQYF
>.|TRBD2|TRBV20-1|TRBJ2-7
TGCAGTGCTAGAGTCACTAGCGGGGGCCACGAGCAGTACTTC
CSARVTSGGHEQYF
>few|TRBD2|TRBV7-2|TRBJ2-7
TGTGCCAGCAGCGGTAGCGGGAGACCCTACGAGCAGTACTTC
CASSGSGRPYEQYF
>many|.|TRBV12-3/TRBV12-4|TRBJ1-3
TGTGCCAGCAGTTTAGGGCTGCTCTCTGGAAACACCATATATTTT
CASSLGLLSGNTIYF
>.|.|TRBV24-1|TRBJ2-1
TGTGCCACCAGTGATTCGGGCAGGCGGTATGAGCAGTTCTTC
CATSDSGRRYEQFF
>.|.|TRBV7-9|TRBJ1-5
TGTGCCAGCAGCTTAGAAGGGCTCGGGGCCCAGCATTTT
CASSLEGLGAQHF
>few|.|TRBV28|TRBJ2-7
TGTGCCAGCGGGACTCCGGGCTACGAGCAGTACTTC
CASGTPGYEQYF
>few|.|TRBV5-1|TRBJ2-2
TGCGCCAGCAGCTTGGGGAACTCAAACACCGGGGAGCTGTTTTTT
CASSLGNSNTGELFF
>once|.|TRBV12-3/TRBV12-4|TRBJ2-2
TGTGCCAGCAGTTTGGGGGTACAGACCGGGGAGCTGTTTTTT
CASSLGVQTGELFF
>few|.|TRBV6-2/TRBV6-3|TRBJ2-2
TGTGCCAGCAAGTTGTATGGGGGGAACACCGGGGAGCTGTTTTTT
CASKLYGGNTGELFF
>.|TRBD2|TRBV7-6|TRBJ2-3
TGTGCCAGCAGCTTAGGGACTAGCGAAACAGATACGCAGTATTTT
CASSLGTSETDTQYF
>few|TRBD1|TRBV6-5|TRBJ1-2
TGTGCCAGCAGTTACCAGGACAGGGCTAATGGCTACACCTTC
CASSYQDRANGYTF
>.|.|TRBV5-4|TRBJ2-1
TGTGCCAGCAGCTCTAGCGGGACAGGAGCCCTACAGCAGTTCTTC
CASSSSGTGALQQFF
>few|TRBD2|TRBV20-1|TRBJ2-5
TGCAGTGTAGCGGGGGGACTAACACAAGAGACCCAGTACTTC
CSVAGGLTQETQYF
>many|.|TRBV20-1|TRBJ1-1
TGCAGTGCGACTCCGGGACGATGGACTGAAGCTTTCTTT
CSATPGRWTEAFF
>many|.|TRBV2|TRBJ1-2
TGTGCCAGCAGTGACGGGGGCCTCTATGGCTACACCTTC
CASSDGGLYGYTF
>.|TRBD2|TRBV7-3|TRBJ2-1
TGTGCCAGCAGCTTAACCGGCGGGAGATCCTACAATGAGCAGTTCTTC
CASSLTGGRSYNEQFF
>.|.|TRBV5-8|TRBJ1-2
TGTGCCAGCAGCCAAACCGGGACCTTCTATGGCTACACCTTC
CASSQTGTFYGYTF
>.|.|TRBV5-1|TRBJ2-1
TGCGCCAGCAGCTTGGACCCGGGAGCAAATTACAATGAGCAGTTCTTC
CASSLDPGANYNEQFF
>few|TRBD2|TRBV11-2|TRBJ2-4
TGTGCCAGCAGCCCGGGGACTAGCGGAAACATTCAGTACTTC
CASSPGTSGNIQYF
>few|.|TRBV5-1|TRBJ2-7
TGCGCCAGGGCCGGGGACCGATCTCGGGAGCAGTACTTC
CARAGDRSREQYF
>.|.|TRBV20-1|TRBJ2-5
TGCAGTGCTAGAGGCCGACGGCGACAAGAGACCCAGTACTTC
CSARGRRRQETQYF
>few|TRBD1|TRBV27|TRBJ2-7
TGTGCCAGCAGAATAGGAGGGACAGGGACCTACGAGCAGTACTTC
CASRIGGTGTYEQYF
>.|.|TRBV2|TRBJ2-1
TGTGCCAGCAGTGAGGAAGGTAGCCTGCCGCAGTTCTTC
CASSEEGSLPQFF
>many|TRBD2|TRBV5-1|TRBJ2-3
TGCGCCAGCAGCGAGACTAGCGGGGGATACACAGATACGCAGTATTTT
CASSETSGGYTDTQYF
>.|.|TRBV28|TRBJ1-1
TGTGCCAGCAGTTCGGGACCAGTTTCCACTGAAGCTTTCTTT
CASSSGPVSTEAFF
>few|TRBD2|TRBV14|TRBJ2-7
TGTGCCAGCAGCCAGCGGGAGTCATACGAGCAGTACTTC
CASSQRESYEQYF
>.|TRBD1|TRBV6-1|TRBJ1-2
TGTGCCAGCAGCCCTCACAGGGGGCAGGCTGGCTACACCTTC
CASSPHRGQAGYTF
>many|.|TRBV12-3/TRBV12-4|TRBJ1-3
TGTGCCAGCAGTTTAGGGGCGGCTGGAAACACCATATATTTT
CASSLGAAGNTIYF
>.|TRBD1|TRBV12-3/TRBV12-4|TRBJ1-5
TGTGCCAGCACCACGGGACAGGGTAATCAGCCCCAGCATTTT
CASTTGQGNQPQHF
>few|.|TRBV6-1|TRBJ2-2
TGTGCCAGCACCCCTAGACGTGGGGACACCGGGGAGCTGTTTTTT
CASTPRRGDTGELFF
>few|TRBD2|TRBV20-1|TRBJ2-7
TGCAGTGCTGGACTAGCGGATCCCTACGAGCAGTACTTC
CSAGLADPYEQYF
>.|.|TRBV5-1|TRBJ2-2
TGCGCCAGCAGCTTGGAACAAGCCACCGGGGAGCTGTTTTTT
CASSLEQATGELFF
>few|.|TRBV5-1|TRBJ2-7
TGCGCCAGCAGCGCCGAGCGGGTAACGGCCTACGAGCAGTACTTC
CASSAERVTAYEQYF
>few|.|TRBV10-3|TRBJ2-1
TGTGCCATCAGTGAGTCGAATATTATCGATGAGCAGTTCTTC
CAISESNIIDEQFF
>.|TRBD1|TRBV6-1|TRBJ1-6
TGTGCCAGCATTCCAAGTGACAGGGGGTATTCACCCCTCCACTTT
CASIPSDRGYSPLHF
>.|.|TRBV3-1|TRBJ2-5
TGTGCCAGCAGCCAAGATAGGGTTAGGGAGACCCAGTACTTC
CASSQDRVRETQYF
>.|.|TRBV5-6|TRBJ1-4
TGTGCCAGCAGCTTACTGGAGGGCGGTCGCTCTGAAAAACTGTTTTTT
CASSLLEGGRSEKLFF
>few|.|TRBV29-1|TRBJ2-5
TGCAGCGTTGAGGGGTCTGCAGAGACCCAGTACTTC
CSVEGSAETQYF
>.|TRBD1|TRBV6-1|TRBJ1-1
TGTGCCAGCAGTGCCCGACAGGGCCGGGGTCGGAACACTGAAGCTTTCTTT
CASSARQGRGRNTEAFF
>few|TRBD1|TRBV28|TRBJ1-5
TGTGCCAGCAGCCATGACAGGGAGGCCAATCAGCCCCAGCATTTT
CASSHDREANQPQHF
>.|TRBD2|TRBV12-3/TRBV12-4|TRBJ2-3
TGTGCCTTCCGTAGCGGGGGGTCAGATACGCAGTATTTT
CAFRSGGSDTQYF
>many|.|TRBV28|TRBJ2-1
TGTGCCAGCAGTTTAAGTCTCACAGGGTTTCGCGAGCAGTTCTTC
CASSLSLTGFREQFF
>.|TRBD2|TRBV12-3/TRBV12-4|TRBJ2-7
TGTGCCAGCAGTTTAGGGCTAGCGGGTGCAACCTACGAGCAGTACTTC
CASSLGLAGATYEQYF
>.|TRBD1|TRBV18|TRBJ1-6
TGTGCCAGCTCAGCGACAGGGGTGGATAATTCACCCCTCCACTTT
CASSATGVDNSPLHF